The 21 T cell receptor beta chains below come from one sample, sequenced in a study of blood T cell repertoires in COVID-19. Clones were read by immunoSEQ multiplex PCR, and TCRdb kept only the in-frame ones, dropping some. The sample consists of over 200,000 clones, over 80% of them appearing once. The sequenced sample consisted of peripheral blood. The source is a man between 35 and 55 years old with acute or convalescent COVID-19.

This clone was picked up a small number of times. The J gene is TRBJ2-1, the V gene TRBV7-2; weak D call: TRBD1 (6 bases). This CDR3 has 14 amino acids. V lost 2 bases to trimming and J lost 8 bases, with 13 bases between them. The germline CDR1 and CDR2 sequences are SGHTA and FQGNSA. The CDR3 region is CASSLSVGAHEQFF. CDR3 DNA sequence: TGTGCCAGCAGCTTAAGTGTGGGGGCGCATGAGCAGTTCTTC.

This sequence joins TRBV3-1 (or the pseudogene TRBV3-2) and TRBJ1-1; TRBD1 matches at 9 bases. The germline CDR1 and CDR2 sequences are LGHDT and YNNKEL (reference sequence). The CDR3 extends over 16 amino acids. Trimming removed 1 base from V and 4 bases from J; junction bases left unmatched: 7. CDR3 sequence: CASSQAWGQGSTEAFF. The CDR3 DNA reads TGTGCCAGCAGCCAAGCTTGGGGACAGGGAAGCACTGAAGCTTTCTTT.

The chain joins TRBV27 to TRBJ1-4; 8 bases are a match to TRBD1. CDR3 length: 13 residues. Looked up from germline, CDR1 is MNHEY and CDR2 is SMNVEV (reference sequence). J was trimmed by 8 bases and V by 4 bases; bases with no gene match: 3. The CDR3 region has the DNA TGTGCCAGCAGTTGGACAGGGTCAGAAAAACTGTTTTTT. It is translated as CASSWTGSEKLFF.

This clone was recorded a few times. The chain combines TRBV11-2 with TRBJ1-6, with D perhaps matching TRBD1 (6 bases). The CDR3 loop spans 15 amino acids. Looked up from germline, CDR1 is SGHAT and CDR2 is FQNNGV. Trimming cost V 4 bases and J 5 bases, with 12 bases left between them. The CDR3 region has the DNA TGTGCCAGCAGCTGGCAAGGACAGAATAATTCACCCCTCCACTTT. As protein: CASSWQGQNNSPLHF.

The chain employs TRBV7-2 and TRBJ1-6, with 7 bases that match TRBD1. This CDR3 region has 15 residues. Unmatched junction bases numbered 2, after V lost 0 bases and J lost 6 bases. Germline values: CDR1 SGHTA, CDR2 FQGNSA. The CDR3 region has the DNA TGTGCCAGCAGCTTAGCGGGACAGCTTAATTCACCCCTCCACTTT. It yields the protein CASSLAGQLNSPLHF.

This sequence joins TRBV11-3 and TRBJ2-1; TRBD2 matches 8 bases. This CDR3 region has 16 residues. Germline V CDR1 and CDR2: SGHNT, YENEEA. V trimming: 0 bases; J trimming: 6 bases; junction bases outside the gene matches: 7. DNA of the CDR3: TGTGCCAGCAGCTTAGAAGGAACTCGGGAGGGCAATGAGCAGTTCTTC. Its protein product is CASSLEGTREGNEQFF.

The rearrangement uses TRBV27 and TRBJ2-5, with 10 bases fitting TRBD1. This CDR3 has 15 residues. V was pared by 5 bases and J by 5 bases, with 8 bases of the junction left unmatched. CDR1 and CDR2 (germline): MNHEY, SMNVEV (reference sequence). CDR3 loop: CASSPRTGGWETQYF. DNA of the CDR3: TGTGCCAGCAGTCCCCGGACAGGGGGATGGGAGACCCAGTACTTC.

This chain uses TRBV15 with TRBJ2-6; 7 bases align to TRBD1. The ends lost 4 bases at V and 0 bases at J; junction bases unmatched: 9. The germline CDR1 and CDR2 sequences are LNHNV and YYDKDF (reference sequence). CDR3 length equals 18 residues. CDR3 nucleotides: TGTGCCACCAGCATTTTTCCGGGACAGCTCTCTGGGGCCAACGTCCTGACTTTC. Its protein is CATSIFPGQLSGANVLTF.

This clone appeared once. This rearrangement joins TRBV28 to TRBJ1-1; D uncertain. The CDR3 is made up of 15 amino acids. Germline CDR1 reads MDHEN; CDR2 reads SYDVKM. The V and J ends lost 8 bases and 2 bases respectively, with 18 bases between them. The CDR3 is CASYRSGSPNTEAFF. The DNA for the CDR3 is TGTGCCAGCTATAGATCGGGGTCCCCAAACACTGAAGCTTTCTTT.

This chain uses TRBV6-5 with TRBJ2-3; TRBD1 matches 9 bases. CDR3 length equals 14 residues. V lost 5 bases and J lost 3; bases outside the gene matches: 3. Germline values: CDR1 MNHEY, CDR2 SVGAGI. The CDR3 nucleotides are TGTGCCAGCAGTCTGGGACAGGGAACAGATACGCAGTATTTT. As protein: CASSLGQGTDTQYF.

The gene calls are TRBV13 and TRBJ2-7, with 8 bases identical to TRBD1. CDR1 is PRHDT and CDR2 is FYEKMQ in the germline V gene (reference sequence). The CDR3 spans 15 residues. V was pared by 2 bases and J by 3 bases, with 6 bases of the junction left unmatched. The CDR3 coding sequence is TGTGCCAGCAGCTTAAGTCGGGGACAGGTCTACGAGCAGTACTTC. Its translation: CASSLSRGQVYEQYF.

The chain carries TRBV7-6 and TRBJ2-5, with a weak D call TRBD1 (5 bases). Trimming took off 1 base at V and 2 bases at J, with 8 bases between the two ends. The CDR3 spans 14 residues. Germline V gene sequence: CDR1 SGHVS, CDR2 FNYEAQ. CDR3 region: CASSLVRQQETQYF. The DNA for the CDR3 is TGTGCCAGCAGCTTAGTAAGACAGCAAGAGACCCAGTACTTC.

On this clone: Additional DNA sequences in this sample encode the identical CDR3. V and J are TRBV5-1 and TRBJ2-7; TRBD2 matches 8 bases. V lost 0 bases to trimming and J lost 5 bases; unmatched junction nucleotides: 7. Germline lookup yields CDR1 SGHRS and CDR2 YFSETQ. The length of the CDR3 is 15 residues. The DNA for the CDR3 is TGCGCCAGCAGCTTGGGCCTAGCGGGTGTTGACGAGCAGTACTTC. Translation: CASSLGLAGVDEQYF.

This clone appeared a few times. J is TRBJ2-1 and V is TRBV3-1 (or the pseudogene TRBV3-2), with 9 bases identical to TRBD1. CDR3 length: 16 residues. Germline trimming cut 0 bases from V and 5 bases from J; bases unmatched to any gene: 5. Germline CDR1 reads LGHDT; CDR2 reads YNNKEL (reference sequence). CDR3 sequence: CASSQDRGTGNNEQFF. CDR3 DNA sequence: TGTGCCAGCAGCCAAGACCGGGGGACAGGGAACAATGAGCAGTTCTTC.

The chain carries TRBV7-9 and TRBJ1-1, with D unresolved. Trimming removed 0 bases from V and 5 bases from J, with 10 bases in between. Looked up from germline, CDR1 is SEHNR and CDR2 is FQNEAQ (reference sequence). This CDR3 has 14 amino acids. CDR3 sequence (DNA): TGTGCCAGCAGCTTAGCTGGCCGGCGGACTGAAGCTTTCTTT. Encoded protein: CASSLAGRRTEAFF.

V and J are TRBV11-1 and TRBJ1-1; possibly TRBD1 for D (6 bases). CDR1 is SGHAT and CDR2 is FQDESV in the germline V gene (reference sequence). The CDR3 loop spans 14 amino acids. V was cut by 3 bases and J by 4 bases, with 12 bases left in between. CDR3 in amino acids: CASSLGQGRTEAFF. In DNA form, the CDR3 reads TGTGCCAGCAGCTTGGGGCAGGGGCGCACTGAAGCTTTCTTT.

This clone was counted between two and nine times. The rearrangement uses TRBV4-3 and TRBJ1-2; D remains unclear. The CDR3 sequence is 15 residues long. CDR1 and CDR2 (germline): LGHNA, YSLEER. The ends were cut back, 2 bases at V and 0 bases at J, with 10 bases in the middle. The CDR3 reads CASSQIGDSNYGYTF. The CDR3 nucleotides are TGCGCCAGCAGCCAAATTGGAGATTCTAACTATGGCTACACCTTC.

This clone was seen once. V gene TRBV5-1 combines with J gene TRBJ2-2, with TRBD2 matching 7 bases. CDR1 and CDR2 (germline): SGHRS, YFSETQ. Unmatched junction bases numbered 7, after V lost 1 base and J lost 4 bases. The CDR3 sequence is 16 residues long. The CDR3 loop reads CASSLFGGRGTGELFF. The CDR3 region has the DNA TGCGCCAGCAGCTTGTTCGGCGGGAGAGGCACCGGGGAGCTGTTTTTT. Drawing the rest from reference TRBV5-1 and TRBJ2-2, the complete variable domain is KAGVTQTPRYLIKTRGQQVTLSCSPISGHRSVSWYQQTPGQGLQFLFEYFSETQRNKGNFPGRFSGRQFSNSRSEMNVSTLELGDSALYLCASSLFGGRGTGELFFGEGSRLTVL.

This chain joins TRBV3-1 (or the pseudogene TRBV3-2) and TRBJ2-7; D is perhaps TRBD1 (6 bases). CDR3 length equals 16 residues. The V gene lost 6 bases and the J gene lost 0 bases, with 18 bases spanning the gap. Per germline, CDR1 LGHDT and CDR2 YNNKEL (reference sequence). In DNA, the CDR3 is TGTGCCAGCAGGGGGCCGGGACATAAGGACTCCTACGAGCAGTACTTC. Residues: CASRGPGHKDSYEQYF.

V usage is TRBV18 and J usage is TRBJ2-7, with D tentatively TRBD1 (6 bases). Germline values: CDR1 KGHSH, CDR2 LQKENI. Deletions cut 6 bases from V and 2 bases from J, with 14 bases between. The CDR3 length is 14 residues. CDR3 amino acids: CASSDPGHPYEQYF. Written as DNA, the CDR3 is TGTGCCAGCTCGGATCCGGGACACCCCTACGAGCAGTACTTC.

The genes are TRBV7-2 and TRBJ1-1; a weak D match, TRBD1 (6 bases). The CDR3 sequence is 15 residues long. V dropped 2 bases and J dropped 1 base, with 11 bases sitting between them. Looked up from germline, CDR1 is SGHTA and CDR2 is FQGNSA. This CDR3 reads CASSLQGLPNTEAFF. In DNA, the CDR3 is TGTGCCAGCAGCTTACAGGGGCTGCCGAACACTGAAGCTTTCTTT.